A selection of T cell receptor beta chains follows, all from one sample in a study of response to subunit inactivated influenza vaccine. TCRdb re-called the RT-PCR reads with MiXCR, one entry per CDR3 protein. Found here are 530,000 or so distinct CDR3 sequences, 10% to 15% of them singletons; the top ten hold 9.5% to 13%. This specimen consisted of PBMCs from blood, obtained on the day of vaccination. The receptors shown here come from a middle-aged man who received an inactivated influenza vaccine. Both conserved end residues are part of each CDR3. The D gene is left open where the match is weak. Size is stated for part of the rows, as once, few or many counts, or as a class when the clone is expanded.

J gene,clone size,V gene,D gene,CDR3 DNA,CDR3 protein
TRBJ1-5,few,TRBV10-3,.,TGTGCCATCAGTGAGTCTTTTCGTGGCGGCAATCAGCCCCAGCATTTT,CAISESFRGGNQPQHF
TRBJ2-7,.,TRBV25-1,.,TGTGCCAGCAGTGAATTGGGAAAGGGCACGTACGAGCAGTACTTC,CASSELGKGTYEQYF
TRBJ2-3,.,TRBV4-3,TRBD2,TGCGCCAGCAGCCAAGGATTAGGACTAGCGGTTTCAAGCACAGATACGCAGTATTTT,CASSQGLGLAVSSTDTQYF
TRBJ2-7,few,TRBV28,TRBD1,TGTGCCAGCAGTCTCCGGACAGGGGGCAGGGGCGAGCAGTACTTC,CASSLRTGGRGEQYF
TRBJ2-2,few,TRBV12-3/TRBV12-4,.,TGTGCCAGCAGAGTCGGGACTGCTAACACCGGGGAGCTGTTTTTT,CASRVGTANTGELFF
TRBJ2-1,.,TRBV12-3/TRBV12-4,.,TGTGCCAGCAGTTTAATGGAGGGGGCCTACAATGAGCAGTTCTTC,CASSLMEGAYNEQFF
TRBJ2-1,few,TRBV7-9,.,TGTGCCAGCAGCTTAGGAGGGGATATCTCCTACAATGAGCAGTTCTTC,CASSLGGDISYNEQFF
TRBJ2-3,.,TRBV7-3,.,TGTGCCAGCAGCGTAGATCCCACAGATACGCAGTATTTT,CASSVDPTDTQYF
TRBJ2-7,many,TRBV5-1,TRBD2,TGCGCCAGCAGCTTTAGTAGCGGGGGTCGCTACGAGCAGTACTTC,CASSFSSGGRYEQYF
TRBJ2-1,.,TRBV29-1,.,TGCAGCGTGGGGGAGGACAATGAGCAGTTCTTC,CSVGEDNEQFF
TRBJ1-4,.,TRBV28,.,TGTGCCAGCAGTAACCCGGGGAAACTGTTTTTT,CASSNPGKLFF
TRBJ2-7,.,TRBV6-5,TRBD2,TGTGCCAGCAGTTACGCCTTAGGAACTAGCGGGGACGAGCAGTACTTC,CASSYALGTSGDEQYF
TRBJ2-3,.,TRBV7-2,TRBD1,TGTGCCAGCAGCCTAAGGACAGGGGGCGCGACAGATACGCAGTATTTT,CASSLRTGGATDTQYF
TRBJ2-7,.,TRBV20-1,.,TGCAGTGCTAGAGATATAAGTTTGGACGCCTACGAGCAGTACTTC,CSARDISLDAYEQYF
TRBJ2-3,.,TRBV4-3,TRBD2,TGCGCCAGCAGCCATGGACTAGCGGAACACACAGATACGCAGTATTTT,CASSHGLAEHTDTQYF
TRBJ2-5,many,TRBV20-1,TRBD1,TGCAGTGTGGGACAGATACAGACCCAGTACTTC,CSVGQIQTQYF
TRBJ2-7,.,TRBV20-1,TRBD1,TGCAGTGCTGAACCAGGGGGCGGGATCGAGCAGTACTTC,CSAEPGGGIEQYF
TRBJ1-4,few,TRBV28,.,TGTGCCAGCAGTTTATTCCGGTCGAGAGAAAAACTGTTTTTT,CASSLFRSREKLFF
TRBJ2-4,few,TRBV5-6,.,TGTGCCAGCAGCTTAGGCCGATCCCCCCCGACATATTTAGCCAAAAACATTCAGTACTTC,CASSLGRSPPTYLAKNIQYF
TRBJ2-6,.,TRBV27,.,TGTGCCAGCAGTTTGATCCACTCTGGGGCCAACGTCCTGACTTTC,CASSLIHSGANVLTF
TRBJ2-5,few,TRBV12-3/TRBV12-4,.,TGTGCCAGCAGTTCGCGTCGGGACCAAGAGACCCAGTACTTC,CASSSRRDQETQYF
TRBJ2-5,few,TRBV20-1,TRBD1,TGCAGTGCTCCCACCCTGGGACAGCAAGAGACCCAGTACTTC,CSAPTLGQQETQYF
TRBJ1-2,few,TRBV20-1,.,TGCAGTGCCCCGAGGAGGGGGTCGGCCTATGGCTACACCTTC,CSAPRRGSAYGYTF
TRBJ2-7,few,TRBV6-1,TRBD1,TGTGCCAGCAGCCCCGGGACAGCTCGAATCTACGAGCAGTACTTC,CASSPGTARIYEQYF
TRBJ2-1,few,TRBV20-1,TRBD2,TGCAGTGCTAGGAGTGGCGGGGGGCCTGAGCAGTTCTTC,CSARSGGGPEQFF
TRBJ2-1,.,TRBV20-1,TRBD1,TGCAGTGCTAGCCGGGAAGGCAAGGGGGCTCTGAGCTCCTACAATGAGCAGTTCTTC,CSASREGKGALSSYNEQFF
TRBJ2-5,.,TRBV7-6,TRBD2,TGTGCCAGCAGCTCCGGTCCGGGACTAAATCAAGAGACCCAGTACTTC,CASSSGPGLNQETQYF
TRBJ2-5,.,TRBV7-9,.,TGTGCCAGCAGCTTGACCGGTCCGTTACAAGAGACCCAGTACTTC,CASSLTGPLQETQYF
TRBJ1-5,.,TRBV21-1,.,TGTGCCAGCAGCCCCAGACCCAGCCGCAATCAGCCCCAGCATTTT,CASSPRPSRNQPQHF
TRBJ1-2,.,TRBV10-3,TRBD1,TGTGCCATCACCCCGGGACAGGGCGGGGGCTACACCTTC,CAITPGQGGGYTF
TRBJ2-5,few,TRBV7-9,.,TGTGCCAGCAGCGCAGGGGACGAGACCCAGTACTTC,CASSAGDETQYF
TRBJ2-1,.,TRBV27,TRBD2,TGTGCCAGCAGTTCCTCGCTAGCGGCCTACAATGAGCAGTTCTTC,CASSSSLAAYNEQFF
TRBJ2-1,.,TRBV12-3/TRBV12-4,TRBD1,TGTGCCAGCAGTTTAGACAGGGGAGAGGGTGAGCAGTTCTTC,CASSLDRGEGEQFF
TRBJ1-2,.,TRBV29-1,.,TGCAGCGTTGAAGATTGGGTTCTCGATGGCTACACCTTC,CSVEDWVLDGYTF
TRBJ1-1,few,TRBV5-1,TRBD1,TGCGCCAGCAGCTCCTGGACAGGGGGTTACACTGAAGCTTTCTTT,CASSSWTGGYTEAFF
TRBJ2-7,.,TRBV28,.,TGTGCCAGCAGTTTATACGGGGGCTACGAGCAGTACTTC,CASSLYGGYEQYF
TRBJ1-1,few,TRBV10-3,.,TGTGCCATCAGTGAGTCTGTGGCCAGAGAGAACACTGAAGCTTTCTTT,CAISESVARENTEAFF
TRBJ2-5,many,TRBV7-6,TRBD1,TGTGCCAGCAGCTTAGAAGGGACAGGGACACAAGAGACCCAGTACTTC,CASSLEGTGTQETQYF